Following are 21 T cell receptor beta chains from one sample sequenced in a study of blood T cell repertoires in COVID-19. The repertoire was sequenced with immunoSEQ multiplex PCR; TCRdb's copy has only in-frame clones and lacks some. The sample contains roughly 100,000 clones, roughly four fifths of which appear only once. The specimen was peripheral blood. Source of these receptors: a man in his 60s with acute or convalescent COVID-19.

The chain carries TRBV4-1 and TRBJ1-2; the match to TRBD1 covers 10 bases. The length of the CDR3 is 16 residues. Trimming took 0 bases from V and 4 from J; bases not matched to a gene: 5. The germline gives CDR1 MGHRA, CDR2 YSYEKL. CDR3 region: CASSQDSGQGSYGYTF. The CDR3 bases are TGCGCCAGCAGCCAAGATTCGGGACAGGGGTCCTATGGCTACACCTTC.

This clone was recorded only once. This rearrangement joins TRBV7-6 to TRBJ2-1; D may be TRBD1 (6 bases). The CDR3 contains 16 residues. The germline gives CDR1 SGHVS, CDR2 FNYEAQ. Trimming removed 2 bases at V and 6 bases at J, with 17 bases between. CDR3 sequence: CASSLRVPGEGNEQFF. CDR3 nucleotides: TGTGCCAGCAGCTTAAGAGTCCCAGGGGAAGGCAATGAGCAGTTCTTC.

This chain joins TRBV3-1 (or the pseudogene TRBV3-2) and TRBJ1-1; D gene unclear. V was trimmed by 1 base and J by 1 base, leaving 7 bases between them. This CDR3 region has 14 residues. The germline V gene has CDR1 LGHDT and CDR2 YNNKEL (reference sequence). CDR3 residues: CASSQVDTNTEAFF. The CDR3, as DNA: TGTGCCAGCAGCCAAGTCGACACGAACACTGAAGCTTTCTTT.

The CDR3 DNA reads TGTGCCAGCAGCTCGACAGGATCCTACGAGCAGTACTTC. The encoded protein is CASSSTGSYEQYF. V gene TRBV5-4 combines with J gene TRBJ2-7, with D maybe TRBD1 (6 bases). The CDR3 runs to 13 residues. Germline assignment: CDR1 SGHNT and CDR2 YYREEE (reference sequence). Deletions cut 3 bases from V and 1 base from J, with 8 bases between.

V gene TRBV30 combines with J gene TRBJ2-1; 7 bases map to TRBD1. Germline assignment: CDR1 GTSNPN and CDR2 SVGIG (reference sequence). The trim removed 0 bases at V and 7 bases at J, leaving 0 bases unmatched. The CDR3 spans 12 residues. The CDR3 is CAWSVQGNEQFF. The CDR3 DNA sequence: TGTGCCTGGAGTGTACAGGGGAATGAGCAGTTCTTC.

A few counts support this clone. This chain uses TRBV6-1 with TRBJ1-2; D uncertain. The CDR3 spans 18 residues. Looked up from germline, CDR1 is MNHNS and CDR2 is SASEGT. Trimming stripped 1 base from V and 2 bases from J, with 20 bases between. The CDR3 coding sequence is TGTGCCAGCAGTGAAGACCTCCCCGGGGAGACCCGAAACTATGGCTACACCTTC. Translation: CASSEDLPGETRNYGYTF.

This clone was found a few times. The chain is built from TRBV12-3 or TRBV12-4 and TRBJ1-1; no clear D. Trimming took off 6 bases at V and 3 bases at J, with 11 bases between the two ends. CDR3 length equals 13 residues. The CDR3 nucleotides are TGTGCCAGCAGCTTGTTCGGGGACACTGAAGCTTTCTTT. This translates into CASSLFGDTEAFF.

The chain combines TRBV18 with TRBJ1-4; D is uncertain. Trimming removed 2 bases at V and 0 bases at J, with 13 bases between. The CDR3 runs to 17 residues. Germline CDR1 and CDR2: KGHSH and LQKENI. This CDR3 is CASSPLTIGATNEKLFF. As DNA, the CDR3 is TGTGCCAGCTCACCATTGACTATTGGGGCAACTAATGAAAAACTGTTTTTT.

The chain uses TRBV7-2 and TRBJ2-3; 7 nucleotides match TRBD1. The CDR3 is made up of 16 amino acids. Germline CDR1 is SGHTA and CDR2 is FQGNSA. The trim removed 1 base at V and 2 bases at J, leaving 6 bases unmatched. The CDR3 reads CASSLVQGTYTDTQYF. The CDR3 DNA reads TGTGCCAGCAGCTTAGTACAGGGGACCTACACAGATACGCAGTATTTT.

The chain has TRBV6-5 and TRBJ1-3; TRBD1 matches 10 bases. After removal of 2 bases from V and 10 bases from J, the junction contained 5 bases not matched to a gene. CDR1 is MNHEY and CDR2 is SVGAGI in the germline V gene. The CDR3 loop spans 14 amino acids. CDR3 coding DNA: TGTGCCAGCAGTTACGACAGGGGGCTCCGTACCATATATTTT. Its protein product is CASSYDRGLRTIYF.

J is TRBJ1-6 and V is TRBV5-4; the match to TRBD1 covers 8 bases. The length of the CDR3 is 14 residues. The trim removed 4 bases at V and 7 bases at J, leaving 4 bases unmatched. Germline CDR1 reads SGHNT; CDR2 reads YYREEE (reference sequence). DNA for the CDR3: TGTGCCAGCAGCCCAAGACAGGGGAATTCACCCCTCCACTTT. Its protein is CASSPRQGNSPLHF.

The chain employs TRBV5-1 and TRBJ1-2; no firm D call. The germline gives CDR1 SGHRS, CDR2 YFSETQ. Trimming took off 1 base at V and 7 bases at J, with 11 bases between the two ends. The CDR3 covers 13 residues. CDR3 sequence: CASSLSLVLGYTF. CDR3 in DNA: TGCGCCAGCAGCTTGTCACTGGTCCTTGGCTACACCTTC.

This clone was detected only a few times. CDR3 in amino acids: CSVPEGQGDTEAFF. In DNA form, the CDR3 reads TGCAGCGTTCCAGAAGGACAGGGGGACACTGAAGCTTTCTTT. The rearrangement links TRBV29-1 to TRBJ1-1; 10 nucleotides match TRBD1. Trimming at V came to 5 bases and at J to 3 bases, leaving 6 bases not matched to a gene. CDR1 is SQVTM, CDR2 ANQGSEA, per germline. The length of the CDR3 is 14 residues.

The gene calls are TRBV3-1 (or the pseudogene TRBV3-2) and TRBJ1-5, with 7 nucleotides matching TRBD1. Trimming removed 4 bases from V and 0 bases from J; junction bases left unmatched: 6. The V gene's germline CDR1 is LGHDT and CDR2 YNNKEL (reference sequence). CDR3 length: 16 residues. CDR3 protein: CASSPGGGHSNQPQHF. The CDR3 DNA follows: TGTGCCAGCAGCCCCGGAGGGGGCCATAGCAATCAGCCCCAGCATTTT.

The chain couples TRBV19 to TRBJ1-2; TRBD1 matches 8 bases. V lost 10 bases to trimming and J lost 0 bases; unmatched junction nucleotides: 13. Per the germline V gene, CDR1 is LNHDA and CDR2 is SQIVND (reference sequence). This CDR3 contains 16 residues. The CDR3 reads CATQGTGSLANYGYTF. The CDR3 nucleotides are TGTGCCACCCAAGGGACAGGAAGTTTAGCTAACTATGGCTACACCTTC.

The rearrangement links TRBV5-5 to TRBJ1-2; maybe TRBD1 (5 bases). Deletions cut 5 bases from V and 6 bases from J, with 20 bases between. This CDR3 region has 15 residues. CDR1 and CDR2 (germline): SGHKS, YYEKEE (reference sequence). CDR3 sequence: CASRDKRGSDNGYTF. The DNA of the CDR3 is TGTGCCAGCAGGGACAAAAGGGGCAGCGATAATGGCTACACCTTC.

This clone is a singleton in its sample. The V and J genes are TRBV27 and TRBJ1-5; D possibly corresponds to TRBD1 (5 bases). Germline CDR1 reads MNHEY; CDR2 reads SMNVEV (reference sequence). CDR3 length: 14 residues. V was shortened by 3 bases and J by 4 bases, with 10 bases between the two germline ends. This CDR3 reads CASSLGRVNQPQHF. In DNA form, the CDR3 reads TGTGCCAGCAGTTTGGGCAGGGTAAATCAGCCCCAGCATTTT.

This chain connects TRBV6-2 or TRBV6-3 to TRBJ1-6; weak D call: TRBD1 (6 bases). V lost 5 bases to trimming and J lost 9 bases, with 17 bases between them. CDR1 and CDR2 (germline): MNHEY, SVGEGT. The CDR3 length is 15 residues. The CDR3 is CASSTQGTTGSPLHF. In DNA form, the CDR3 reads TGTGCCAGCAGTACCCAGGGGACAACCGGTTCACCCCTCCACTTT.

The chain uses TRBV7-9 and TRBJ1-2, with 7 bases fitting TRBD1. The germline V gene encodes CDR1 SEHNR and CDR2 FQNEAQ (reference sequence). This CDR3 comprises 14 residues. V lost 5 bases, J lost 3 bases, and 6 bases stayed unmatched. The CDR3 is CASSGRQGHYGYTF. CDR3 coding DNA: TGTGCCAGCAGCGGTCGACAGGGCCACTATGGCTACACCTTC.

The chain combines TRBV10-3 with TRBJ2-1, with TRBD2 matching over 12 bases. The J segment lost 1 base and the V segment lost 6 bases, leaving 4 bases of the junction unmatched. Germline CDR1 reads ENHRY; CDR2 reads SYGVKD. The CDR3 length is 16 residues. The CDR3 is CAISYGLAGSYNEQFF. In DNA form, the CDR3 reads TGTGCCATCAGCTACGGACTAGCGGGGTCCTACAATGAGCAGTTCTTC.

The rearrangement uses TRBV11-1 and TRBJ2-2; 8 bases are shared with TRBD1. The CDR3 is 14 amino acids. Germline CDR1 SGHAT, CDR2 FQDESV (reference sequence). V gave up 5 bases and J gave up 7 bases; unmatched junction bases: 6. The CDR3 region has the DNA TGTGCCAGCAGCCAGGACAGGGTGAACGGGGAGCTGTTTTTT. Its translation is CASSQDRVNGELFF.